This record concerns one T cell receptor beta chain sequence. Its antigen is currently unknown. This table comes from immunoSEQ multiplex PCR, and its TCRdb copy is limited to in-frame clones, with some not included. The repertoire has about 11,000 clones, roughly 74% of them found once; the top ten carry around 10%. In germline, CDR1 is SGHTS, CDR2 YDEGEE. CDR3 length equals 14 residues. V was clipped by 0 bases and J by 6 bases, with 12 bases between them. The data are from a study of somatic mutations in cytotoxic T cells in rheumatoid arthritis. Study-level information: Selected T-cell populations stained with V beta antibodies were isolated by flow sorting to nearly 100% purity; these included V beta1+ cells subjected to TCRB sequencing.

Controls that were healthy consisted of blood donors whose median age was around 55 years (range about 20-80), with roughly 60% female. Study-level results: With advancing age, CD8+ clonality climbed in rheumatoid arthritis patients but did not rise in healthy controls.

The sample comprised CD8+ T cells sorted from blood. The V call is TRBV5-8, the J call TRBJ1-1; perhaps TRBD1 as D (5 bases). This clonotype was obtained from a woman aged 40 to 50 in good health. The CDR3: CASSLAGGGAEAFF. Written as DNA, the CDR3 is TGTGCCAGCAGCTTGGCGGGCGGGGGGGCTGAAGCTTTCTTT.